Listed here are 7 T cell receptor beta chains from one sample, sequenced in a study of blood T cells in healthy people across ages. Primed by a sample-barcoded 5' primer and a J-beta primer mix, a second PCR proceeded for 7 to 11 cycles. Each CDR3 protein gets one entry after TCRdb re-called the 5' RACE reads with MiXCR. Here the sample spans about 640,000 distinct CDR3 sequences, approximately 30% being singletons. What was sequenced was blood. The receptor source for this set is a woman over 75 in good health.

Comments on this clonotype: A read error may explain this, as a much larger clone is one base away. The chain couples TRBV6-2 or TRBV6-3 to TRBJ2-5; 12 bases are a match to TRBD1. Germline V gene sequence: CDR1 MNHEY, CDR2 SVGEGT. The CDR3 length is 16 residues. CDR3 sequence: CAGSTGTGGLFKTQYF. CDR3 bases: TGTGCCGGCAGCACCGGGACAGGGGGCCTCTTTAAGACCCAGTACTTC.

Comments on this clonotype: A much larger clone is a single base away; this may be a read error. The rearrangement joins TRBV9 to TRBJ1-2; D remains unclear. CDR1 is SGDLS, CDR2 YYNGEE, per germline. The CDR3 has 14 residues. Trimming stripped 3 bases from V and 1 base from J, with 10 bases between. The CDR3 DNA reads as TGTGCCAGCAGCGGAGGACGGGTTAACTATGGCTACACCTTC. This codes for CASSGGRVNYGYTF.

The chain couples TRBV11-2 to TRBJ1-4; 9 bases map to TRBD1. The CDR3 consists of 15 residues. Germline CDR1 SGHAT, CDR2 FQNNGV. The ends lost 1 base at V and 10 bases at J; junction bases unmatched: 7. The CDR3 nucleotides read TGTGCCAGCAGCTTAGGTACCGGGACAGGGAGAAAACTGTTTTTT. Encoded protein: CASSLGTGTGRKLFF. Complete variable domain (other parts from reference TRBV11-2 and TRBJ1-4): EAGVAQSPRYKIIEKRQSVAFWCNPISGHATLYWYQQILGQGPKLLIQFQNNGVVDDSQLPKDRFSAERLKGVDSTLKIQPAKLEDSAVYLCASSLGTGTGRKLFFGSGTQLSVL.

This clonotype showed up many times. This rearrangement joins TRBV29-1 to TRBJ2-3, with 8 positions matching TRBD1. CDR1 and CDR2 from the germline V gene are SQVTM and ANQGSEA. The CDR3 has 14 amino acids. Germline trimming cut 4 bases from V and 3 bases from J; bases unmatched to any gene: 6. CDR3 bases: TGCAGCGTTGCACCAGGGGGCGGGACAGATACGCAGTATTTT. It specifies CSVAPGGGTDTQYF.

This clonotype was counted ten times or more. This chain joins TRBV20-1 and TRBJ1-2; D perhaps matches TRBD1 (5 bases). Germline V gene data show CDR1 as DFQATT and CDR2 as SNEGSKA (reference sequence). V was clipped by 0 bases and J by 4 bases, with 15 bases between them. This CDR3 has 15 residues. CDR3 DNA sequence: TGCAGTGCTAGAGATCCCATAGGGGTCGGCTATGGCTACACCTTC. Translating it yields CSARDPIGVGYGYTF.

This clonotype turned up a few times. The chain combines TRBV11-2 with TRBJ1-1; the match to TRBD1 covers 8 bases. Germline V gene sequence: CDR1 SGHAT, CDR2 FQNNGV. This CDR3 comprises 14 residues. J lost 5 bases, V lost 2 bases, and 4 bases had no gene match. The CDR3 is CASSLSNRGTEAFF. CDR3 DNA sequence: TGTGCCAGCAGCTTAAGTAACAGGGGGACTGAAGCTTTCTTT.

This rearrangement joins TRBV24-1 to TRBJ1-5; perhaps TRBD1 as D (5 bases). Germline assignment: CDR1 KGHDR and CDR2 SFDVKD. The CDR3 sequence is 13 residues long. Trimming removed 7 bases at V and 4 bases at J, with 10 bases between. The CDR3 loop is CATSQGKNQPQHF. The CDR3 DNA is TGTGCCACCAGCCAGGGCAAAAATCAGCCCCAGCATTTT.